The 12 T cell receptor beta chains reported below all come from one sample, sequenced in a study of radiation and T cells in renal cell carcinoma. The assay was immunoSEQ multiplex PCR, and TCRdb's table has in-frame clones only and misses some. The sample has around 76,000 clones, around 76% seen once. Time point in this sample: blood 2 weeks post-SBRT. As for treatment: 15 Gy SBRT to primary tumor, nephrectomy 4 weeks later. Specimen: blood, collected from a patient whose treatment included radiotherapy and nephrectomy. These TCRs come from a man in his 60s with renal cell carcinoma.

The table lists this clone with a few counts. The gene calls are TRBV6-1 and TRBJ2-7; D is undetermined. The CDR3 is 11 amino acids. Germline lookup yields CDR1 MNHNS and CDR2 SASEGT. The ends were cut back, 4 bases at V and 6 bases at J, with 7 bases in the middle. CDR3 DNA sequence: TGTGCCAGCAGTGCACGGGCCGAGCAGTACTTC. It specifies CASSARAEQYF.

The chain joins TRBV28 to TRBJ2-1, with 8 bases that match TRBD1. CDR1 and CDR2 from the germline V gene are MDHEN and SYDVKM. Trimming at V came to 1 base and at J to 5 bases, leaving 10 bases not matched to a gene. This CDR3 comprises 17 residues. CDR3 bases: TGTGCCAGCAGTTTATTCCCGACAGGGGTGGTGAACAATGAGCAGTTCTTC. Residues: CASSLFPTGVVNNEQFF.

Written as DNA, the CDR3 is TGTGCCAGTAGTAAGGATCCTTTCCGGGACAGGGCCCCCCAAGAGACCCAGTACTTC. This codes for CASSKDPFRDRAPQETQYF. V is TRBV19 and J is TRBJ2-5; 9 bases agree with TRBD1. The CDR3 covers 19 residues. The ends lost 4 bases at V and 1 base at J; junction bases unmatched: 16. Germline V lookup: CDR1 LNHDA, CDR2 SQIVND (reference sequence).

The rearrangement joins TRBV28 to TRBJ2-2, with a possible D match to TRBD2 (6 bases). Germline CDR1 is MDHEN and CDR2 is SYDVKM. The CDR3 runs to 16 residues. Between the trimmed V and J ends, which lost 5 bases and 0 bases, there was a span of 13 bases. The CDR3 protein is CASSDPGTSNTGELFF. Written as DNA, the CDR3 is TGTGCCAGCAGTGACCCGGGGACTTCGAACACCGGGGAGCTGTTTTTT.

The gene calls are TRBV7-2 and TRBJ2-5, with 7 bases that match TRBD1. CDR3 size: 15 residues. The V and J ends lost 1 base and 1 base, in that order; junction bases with no gene match: 3. Per germline, CDR1 SGHTA and CDR2 FQGNSA. CDR3 amino acids: CASSLEGQFQETQYF. The CDR3 coding sequence is TGTGCCAGCAGCTTAGAGGGACAGTTCCAAGAGACCCAGTACTTC. Drawing the rest from reference TRBV7-2 and TRBJ2-5, the complete variable domain is GAGVSQSPSNKVTEKGKDVELRCDPISGHTALYWYRQSLGQGLEFLIYFQGNSAPDKSGLPSDRFSAERTGGSVSTLTIQRTQQEDSAVYLCASSLEGQFQETQYFGPGTRLLVL.

The chain has TRBV6-4 and TRBJ2-1; 9 bases match TRBD1. CDR1 and CDR2 from the germline V gene are MRHNA and SNTAGT. V shed 2 bases and J 9 bases; nucleotides not matched to a gene: 11. The CDR3 has 16 residues. CDR3 bases: TGTGCCAGCAGTGACACGGGACAGGGTTCCGTATCTGAGCAGTTCTTC. It translates to CASSDTGQGSVSEQFF.

The chain carries TRBV6-1 and TRBJ2-1; 7 nucleotides line up with TRBD1. The CDR3 runs 14 residues. Germline values: CDR1 MNHNS, CDR2 SASEGT. V was pared by 7 bases and J by 8 bases, with 11 bases of the junction left unmatched. This chain's CDR3 is CASILDRDLDEQFF. CDR3 DNA: TGTGCCAGCATCCTAGACAGGGATTTAGATGAGCAGTTCTTC.

This chain connects TRBV28 to TRBJ2-5, with D perhaps given as TRBD1 or TRBD2 (7 bases each). The CDR3 contains 17 residues. V was trimmed by 3 bases and J by 3 bases, leaving 20 bases between them. From germline, CDR1 is MDHEN and CDR2 SYDVKM. CDR3 sequence: CASSFGRGQTLKETQYF. In DNA form, the CDR3 reads TGTGCCAGCAGTTTTGGGAGGGGGCAGACGCTTAAAGAGACCCAGTACTTC.

This clone occurred once. The rearrangement uses TRBV28 and TRBJ2-7; weak D call: TRBD2 (5 bases). V was cut by 8 bases and J by 5 bases, with 19 bases left in between. CDR3 size: 14 residues. Germline loops: CDR1 MDHEN, CDR2 SYDVKM. The CDR3 DNA reads TGTGCCAGCCATCCCCAACTAGTATCCAACGAGCAGTACTTC. Translation gives CASHPQLVSNEQYF.

The chain uses TRBV13 and TRBJ2-3; TRBD2 might be the D (5 bases). The germline V gene encodes CDR1 PRHDT and CDR2 FYEKMQ (reference sequence). The CDR3 loop spans 15 amino acids. Trimming left V 2 bases short and J 0 bases short, with 9 bases between. CDR3 sequence (DNA): TGTGCCAGCAGCTTACAGGCTAGCAGCACAGATACGCAGTATTTT. Its protein product is CASSLQASSTDTQYF.

V gene TRBV6-1 combines with J gene TRBJ2-3; D perhaps matches TRBD1 (6 bases). The CDR3 consists of 12 residues. V dropped 6 bases and J dropped 10 bases, with 14 bases sitting between them. The germline V gene encodes CDR1 MNHNS and CDR2 SASEGT. The CDR3 sequence: CASSPNRVAQYF. As DNA, the CDR3 is TGTGCCAGCAGCCCAAACAGGGTTGCGCAGTATTTT.

J is TRBJ1-5 and V is TRBV27; 8 nucleotides align to TRBD1. Germline CDR1 is MNHEY and CDR2 is SMNVEV (reference sequence). The CDR3 length is 16 residues. The V segment lost 6 bases and the J segment 2 bases; nucleotides outside the gene matches: 9. CDR3 nucleotides: TGTGCCAGCAGCCGGACAGGGATGCAGGGCAATCAGCCCCAGCATTTT. Translating it yields CASSRTGMQGNQPQHF.